A single sample is the source of the 6 T cell receptor beta chains below, sequenced in a study of T cell responses to AZD1222 COVID-19 vaccine. Some clones are missing from TCRdb's copy, which holds only in-frame ones; the method was immunoSEQ multiplex PCR. The data contain tens of thousands of clones, 90% of them singletons. The specimen was peripheral blood, collected on day 0 of AZD1222 vaccination. The receptor source for this set is an adult in good health.

The genes are TRBV4-1 and TRBJ2-4; maybe TRBD1 (5 bases). The V and J ends lost 4 bases and 7 bases respectively, with 17 bases between them. The CDR3 runs to 15 residues. In germline, CDR1 is MGHRA, CDR2 YSYEKL. The CDR3 reads CASSPTFRGRNIQYF. The DNA of the CDR3 is TGCGCCAGCAGCCCCACCTTTAGGGGCCGCAACATTCAGTACTTC.

This clone was observed a handful of times. The chain employs TRBV6-5 and TRBJ2-7; either TRBD1 or TRBD2 may fit D (5 bases each). Germline CDR1 and CDR2: MNHEY and SVGAGI. The CDR3 runs 16 residues. Trimming cost V 2 bases and J 0 bases, with 14 bases left between them. The CDR3 sequence is CASSYTGTLSSYEQYF. The CDR3 DNA follows: TGTGCCAGCAGTTACACCGGGACGTTGAGCTCCTACGAGCAGTACTTC.

The chain has TRBV6-2 or TRBV6-3 and TRBJ1-4, with D uncertain. V shed 6 bases and J shed 7 bases, with 12 bases lying between them. Germline CDR1 and CDR2: MNHEY and SVGEGT. This CDR3 contains 13 residues. CDR3 in amino acids: CASSEGRSEKLFF. DNA for the CDR3: TGTGCCAGCAGCGAGGGTCGTTCTGAAAAACTGTTTTTT.

The V call is TRBV6-4, the J call TRBJ2-2; 11 nucleotides agree with TRBD1. Germline V lookup: CDR1 MRHNA, CDR2 SNTAGT. The CDR3 spans 15 residues. Trimming at V came to 4 bases and at J to 4 bases, leaving 2 bases not matched to a gene. CDR3 protein: CASSVGTGGTGELFF. CDR3 DNA sequence: TGTGCCAGCAGTGTGGGGACAGGGGGCACCGGGGAGCTGTTTTTT.

The chain links TRBV7-2 to TRBJ2-7; TRBD1 matches 10 bases. J gave up 4 bases and V 1 base, and 7 bases lay outside the gene matches. Germline CDR1 reads SGHTA; CDR2 reads FQGNSA. CDR3 size: 16 residues. CDR3 in DNA: TGTGCCAGCAGCTTAGGGAGGGGACAGGGGCGGTACGAGCAGTACTTC. Protein: CASSLGRGQGRYEQYF.

The rearrangement joins TRBV19 to TRBJ2-7; no firm D call. The CDR3 contains 14 residues. Germline CDR1 LNHDA, CDR2 SQIVND (reference sequence). The ends were cut back, 0 bases at V and 0 bases at J, with 6 bases in the middle. The CDR3 DNA follows: TGTGCCAGTAGTATAGAGGATCGCTCCTACGAGCAGTACTTC. This translates into CASSIEDRSYEQYF.